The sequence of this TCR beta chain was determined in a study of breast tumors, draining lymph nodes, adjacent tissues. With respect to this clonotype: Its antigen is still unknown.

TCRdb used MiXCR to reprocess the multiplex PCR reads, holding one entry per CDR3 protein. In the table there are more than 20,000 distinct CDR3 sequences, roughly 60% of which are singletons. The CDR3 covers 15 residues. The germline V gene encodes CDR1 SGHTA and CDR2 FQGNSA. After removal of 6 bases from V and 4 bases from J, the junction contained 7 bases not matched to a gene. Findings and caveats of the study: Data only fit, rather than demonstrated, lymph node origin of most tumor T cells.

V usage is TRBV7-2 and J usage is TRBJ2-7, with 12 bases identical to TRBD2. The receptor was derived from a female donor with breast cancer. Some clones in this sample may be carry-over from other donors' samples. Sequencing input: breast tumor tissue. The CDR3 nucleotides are TGTGCCAGCAGTCCACTAGCGGGGGGAGGATACGAGCAGTACTTC. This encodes CASSPLAGGGYEQYF. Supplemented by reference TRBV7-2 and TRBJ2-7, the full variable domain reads GAGVSQSPSNKVTEKGKDVELRCDPISGHTALYWYRQSLGQGLEFLIYFQGNSAPDKSGLPSDRFSAERTGGSVSTLTIQRTQQEDSAVYLCASSPLAGGGYEQYFGPGTRLTVT.